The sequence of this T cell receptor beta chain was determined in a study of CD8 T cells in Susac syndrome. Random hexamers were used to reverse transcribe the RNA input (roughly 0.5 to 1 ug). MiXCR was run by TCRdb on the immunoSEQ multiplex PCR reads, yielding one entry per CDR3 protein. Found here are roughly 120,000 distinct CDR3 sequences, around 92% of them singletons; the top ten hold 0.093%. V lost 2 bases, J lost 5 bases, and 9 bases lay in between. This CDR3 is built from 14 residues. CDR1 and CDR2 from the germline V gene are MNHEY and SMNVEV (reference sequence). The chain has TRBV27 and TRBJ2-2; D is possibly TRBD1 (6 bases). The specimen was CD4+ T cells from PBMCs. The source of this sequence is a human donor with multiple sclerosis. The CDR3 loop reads CASSLGGGTGELFF. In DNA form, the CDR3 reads TGTGCCAGCAGTTTAGGGGGCGGAACCGGGGAGCTGTTTTTT.